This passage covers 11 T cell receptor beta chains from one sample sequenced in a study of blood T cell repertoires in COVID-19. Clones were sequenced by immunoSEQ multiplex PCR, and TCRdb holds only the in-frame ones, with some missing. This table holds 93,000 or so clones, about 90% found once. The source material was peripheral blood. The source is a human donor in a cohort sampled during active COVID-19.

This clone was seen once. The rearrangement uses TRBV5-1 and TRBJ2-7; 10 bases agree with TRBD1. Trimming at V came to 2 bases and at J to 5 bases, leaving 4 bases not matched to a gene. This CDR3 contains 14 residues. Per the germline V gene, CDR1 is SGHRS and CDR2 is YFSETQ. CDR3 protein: CASSLGDRGHEQYF. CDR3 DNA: TGCGCCAGCAGCTTAGGGGACAGGGGCCACGAGCAGTACTTC. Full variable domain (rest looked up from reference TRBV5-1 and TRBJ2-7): KAGVTQTPRYLIKTRGQQVTLSCSPISGHRSVSWYQQTPGQGLQFLFEYFSETQRNKGNFPGRFSGRQFSNSRSEMNVSTLELGDSALYLCASSLGDRGHEQYFGPGTRLTVT.

As DNA, the CDR3 is TGTGCCAGCAGAAGGGACATAAACACCGGGGAGCTGTTTTTT. Translated, it gives CASRRDINTGELFF. The chain links TRBV6-5 to TRBJ2-2, with a weak D call TRBD1 (6 bases). V was clipped by 6 bases and J by 2 bases, with 10 bases between them. Germline CDR1 MNHEY, CDR2 SVGAGI. This CDR3 is built from 14 residues.

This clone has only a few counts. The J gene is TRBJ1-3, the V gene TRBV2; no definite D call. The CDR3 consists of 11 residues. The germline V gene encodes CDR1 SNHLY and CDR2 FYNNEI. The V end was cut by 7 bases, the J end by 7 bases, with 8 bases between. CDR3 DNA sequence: TGTGCCAGCACGAGTTCGAACACCATATATTTT. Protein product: CASTSSNTIYF.

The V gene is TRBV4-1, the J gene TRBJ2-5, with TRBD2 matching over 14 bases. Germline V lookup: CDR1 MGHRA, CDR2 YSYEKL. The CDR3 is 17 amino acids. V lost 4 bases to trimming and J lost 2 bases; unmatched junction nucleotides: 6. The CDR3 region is CASSPGLAGDNQETQYF. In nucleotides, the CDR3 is TGCGCCAGCAGCCCGGGACTAGCGGGGGACAATCAAGAGACCCAGTACTTC.

The CDR3 DNA is TGTGCCAGCAGCTTAGGGGCCGGGACAGGGAGCACAGATACGCAGTATTTT. Protein product: CASSLGAGTGSTDTQYF. J is TRBJ2-3 and V is TRBV13; 9 bases are a match to TRBD1. V shed 0 bases, J shed 0 bases, and the junction held 4 bases outside the gene matches. The CDR3 sequence is 17 residues long. Germline CDR1 is PRHDT and CDR2 is FYEKMQ (reference sequence).

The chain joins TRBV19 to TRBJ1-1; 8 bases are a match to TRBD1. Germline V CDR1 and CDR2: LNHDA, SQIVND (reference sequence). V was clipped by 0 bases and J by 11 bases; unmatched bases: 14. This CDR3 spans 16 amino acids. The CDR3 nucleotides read TGTGCCAGTAGTATAGAAGGCCTCATGACAGGGGCCGGGGCTTTCTTT. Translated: CASSIEGLMTGAGAFF.

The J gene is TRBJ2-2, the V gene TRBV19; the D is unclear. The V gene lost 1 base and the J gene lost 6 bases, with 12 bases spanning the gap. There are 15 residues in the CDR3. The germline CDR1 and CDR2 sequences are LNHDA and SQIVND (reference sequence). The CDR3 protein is CASSIVGSRAGELFF. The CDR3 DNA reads TGTGCCAGTAGTATAGTAGGAAGTCGGGCCGGGGAGCTGTTTTTT.

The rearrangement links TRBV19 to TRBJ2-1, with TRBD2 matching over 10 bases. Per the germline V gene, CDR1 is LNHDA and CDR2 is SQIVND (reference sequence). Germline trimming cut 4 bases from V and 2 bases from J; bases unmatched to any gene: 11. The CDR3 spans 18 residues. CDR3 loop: CASSRVVSSGSPYNEQFF. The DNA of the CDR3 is TGTGCCAGTAGTAGGGTGGTTTCTAGCGGGAGTCCCTACAATGAGCAGTTCTTC.

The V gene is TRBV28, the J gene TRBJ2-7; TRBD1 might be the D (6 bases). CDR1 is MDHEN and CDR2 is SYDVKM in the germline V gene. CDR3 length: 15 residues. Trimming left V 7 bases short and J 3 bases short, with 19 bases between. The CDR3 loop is CASTPPRGHSYEQYF. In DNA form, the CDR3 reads TGTGCCAGCACCCCGCCCCGGGGACATAGCTACGAGCAGTACTTC.

The CDR3 here is CASSLGLAGMKNIQYF. The CDR3 DNA reads TGTGCCAGCTCCCTTGGACTAGCGGGGATGAAAAACATTCAGTACTTC. The rearrangement joins TRBV18 to TRBJ2-4; 12 bases fit TRBD2. This CDR3 region has 16 residues. Germline assignment: CDR1 KGHSH and CDR2 LQKENI. V shed 6 bases and J 4 bases; nucleotides not matched to a gene: 7.

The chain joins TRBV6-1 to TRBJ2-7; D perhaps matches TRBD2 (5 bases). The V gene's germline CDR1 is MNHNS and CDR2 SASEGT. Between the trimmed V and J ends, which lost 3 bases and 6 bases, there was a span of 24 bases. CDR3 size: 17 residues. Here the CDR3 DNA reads TGTGCCAGCAGTGACCCTGCTTATGGGCTTCTAGGAGGCGAGCAGTACTTC. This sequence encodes CASSDPAYGLLGGEQYF.